This TCR beta chain was observed in a study of sequential checkpoint blockade in melanoma. Study summary: First-line arms were nivolumab then ipilimumab, or the reverse, randomized 1:1.

This CDR3 contains 11 residues. Looked up from germline, CDR1 is SNHLY and CDR2 is FYNNEI. V dropped 5 bases and J dropped 0 bases, with 2 bases sitting between them. Assay: immunoSEQ multiplex PCR; the TCRdb copy retains only in-frame clones and omits some. The data contain about 18,000 clones, around 70% of them singletons. Treatment denoted: randomized to nivolumab then ipilimumab (arm A) or the reverse (arm B). Sorted cells were live CD3+CD8+, lacking CD19 and CD56, from PBMCs. Sequences were derived from CD8+ T cells sorted from blood (inferred from file names), sampled from a patient given nivolumab and ipilimumab in sequence. This receptor was obtained from a human donor with melanoma. The V call is TRBV2, the J call TRBJ2-7; D is unresolved. The CDR3: CASSLSYEQYF. CDR3 bases: TGTGCCAGCAGTCTCTCCTACGAGCAGTACTTC.